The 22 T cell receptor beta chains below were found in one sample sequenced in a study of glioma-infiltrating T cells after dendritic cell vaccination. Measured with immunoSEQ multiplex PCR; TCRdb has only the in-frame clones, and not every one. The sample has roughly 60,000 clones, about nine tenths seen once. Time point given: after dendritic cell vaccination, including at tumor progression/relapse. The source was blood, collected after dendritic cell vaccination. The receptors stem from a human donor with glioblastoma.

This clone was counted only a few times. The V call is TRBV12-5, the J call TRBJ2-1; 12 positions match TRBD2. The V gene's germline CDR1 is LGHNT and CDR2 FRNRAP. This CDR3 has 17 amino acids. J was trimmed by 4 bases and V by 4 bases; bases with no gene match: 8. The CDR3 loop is CASGSPTSGSSYNEQFF. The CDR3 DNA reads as TGTGCTAGTGGTTCCCCGACTAGCGGGAGTTCGTACAATGAGCAGTTCTTC.

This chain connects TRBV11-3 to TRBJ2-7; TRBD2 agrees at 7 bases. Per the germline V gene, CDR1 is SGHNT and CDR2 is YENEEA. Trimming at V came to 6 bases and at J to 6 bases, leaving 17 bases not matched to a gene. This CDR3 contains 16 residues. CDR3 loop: CASSNYAGVIPGEQYF. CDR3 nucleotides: TGTGCCAGCAGTAACTACGCGGGAGTAATCCCTGGCGAGCAGTACTTC.

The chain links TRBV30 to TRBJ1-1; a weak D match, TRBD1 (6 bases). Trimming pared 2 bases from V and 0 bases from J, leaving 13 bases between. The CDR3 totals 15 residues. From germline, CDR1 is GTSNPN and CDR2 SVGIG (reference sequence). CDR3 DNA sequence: TGTGCCTGGAGTATAAAGACAGGTTTGAACACTGAAGCTTTCTTT. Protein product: CAWSIKTGLNTEAFF.

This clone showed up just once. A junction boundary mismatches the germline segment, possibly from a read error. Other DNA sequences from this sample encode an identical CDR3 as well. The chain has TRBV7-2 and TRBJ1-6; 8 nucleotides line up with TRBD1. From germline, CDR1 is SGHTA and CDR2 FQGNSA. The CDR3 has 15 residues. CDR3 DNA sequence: TGTGCCAGCAGCGGGGACAGGCGTTGGAATTCCCCCCTCCACTTT. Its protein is CASSGDRRWNSPLHF. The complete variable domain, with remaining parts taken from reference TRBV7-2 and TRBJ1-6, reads GAGVSQSPSNKVTEKGKDVELRCDPISGHTALYWYRQSLGQGLEFLIYFQGNSAPDKSGLPSDRFSAERTGGSVSTLTIQRTQQEDSAVYLCASSGDRRWNSPLHFGNGTRLTVT.

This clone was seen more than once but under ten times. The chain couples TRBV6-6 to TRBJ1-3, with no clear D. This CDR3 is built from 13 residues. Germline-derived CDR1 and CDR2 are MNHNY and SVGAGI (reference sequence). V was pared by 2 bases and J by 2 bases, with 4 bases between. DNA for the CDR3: TGTGCCAGCAGTTACGCGGCTGGAAACACCATATATTTT. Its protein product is CASSYAAGNTIYF.

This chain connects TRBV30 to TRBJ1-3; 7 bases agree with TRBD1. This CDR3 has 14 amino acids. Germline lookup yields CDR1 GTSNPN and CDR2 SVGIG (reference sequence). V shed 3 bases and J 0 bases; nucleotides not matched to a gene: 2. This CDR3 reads CAWRGTVSGNTIYF. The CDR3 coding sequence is TGTGCCTGGAGGGGGACAGTCTCTGGAAACACCATATATTTT.

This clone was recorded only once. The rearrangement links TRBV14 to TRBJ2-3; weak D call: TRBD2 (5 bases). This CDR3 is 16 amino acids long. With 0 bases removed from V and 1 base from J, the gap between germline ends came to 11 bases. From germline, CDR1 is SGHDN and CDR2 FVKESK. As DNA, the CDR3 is TGTGCCAGCAGCCAAGATCCTCTGGAGGGCACAGATACGCAGTATTTT. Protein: CASSQDPLEGTDTQYF.

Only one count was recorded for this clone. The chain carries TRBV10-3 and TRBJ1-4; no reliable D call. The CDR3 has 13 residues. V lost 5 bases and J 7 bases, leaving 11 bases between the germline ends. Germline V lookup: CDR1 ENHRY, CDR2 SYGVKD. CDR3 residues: CAISRGNSEKLFF. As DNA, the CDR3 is TGTGCCATCAGTCGGGGTAATAGTGAAAAACTGTTTTTT.

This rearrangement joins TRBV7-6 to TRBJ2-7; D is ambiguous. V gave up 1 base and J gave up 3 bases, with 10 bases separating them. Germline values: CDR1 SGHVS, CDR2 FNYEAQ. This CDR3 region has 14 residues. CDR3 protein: CASSLGTEYYEQYF. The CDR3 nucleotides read TGTGCCAGCAGCTTAGGTACAGAATACTACGAGCAGTACTTC. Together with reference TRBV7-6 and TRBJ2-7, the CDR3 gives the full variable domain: GAGVSQSPRYKVTKRGQDVALRCDPISGHVSLYWYRQALGQGPEFLTYFNYEAQQDKSGLPNDRFSAERPEGSISTLTIQRTEQRDSAMYRCASSLGTEYYEQYFGPGTRLTVT.

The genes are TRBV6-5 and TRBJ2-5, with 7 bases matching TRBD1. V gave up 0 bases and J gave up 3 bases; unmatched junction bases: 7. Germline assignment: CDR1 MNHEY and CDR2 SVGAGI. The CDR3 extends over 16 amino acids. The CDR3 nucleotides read TGTGCCAGCAGTTACTCGACAGGGTCACGAAAAGAGACCCAGTACTTC. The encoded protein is CASSYSTGSRKETQYF.

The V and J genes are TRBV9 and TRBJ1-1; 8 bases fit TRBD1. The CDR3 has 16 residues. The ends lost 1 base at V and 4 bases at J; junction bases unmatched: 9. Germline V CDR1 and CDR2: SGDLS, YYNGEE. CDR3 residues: CASSVSGQGWGTEAFF. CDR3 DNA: TGTGCCAGCAGCGTATCCGGACAGGGATGGGGCACTGAAGCTTTCTTT.

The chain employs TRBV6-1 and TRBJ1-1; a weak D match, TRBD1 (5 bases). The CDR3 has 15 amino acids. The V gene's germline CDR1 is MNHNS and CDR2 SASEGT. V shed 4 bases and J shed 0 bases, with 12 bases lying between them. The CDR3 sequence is CASSGGAPMNTEAFF. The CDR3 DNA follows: TGTGCCAGCAGTGGGGGCGCACCCATGAACACTGAAGCTTTCTTT.

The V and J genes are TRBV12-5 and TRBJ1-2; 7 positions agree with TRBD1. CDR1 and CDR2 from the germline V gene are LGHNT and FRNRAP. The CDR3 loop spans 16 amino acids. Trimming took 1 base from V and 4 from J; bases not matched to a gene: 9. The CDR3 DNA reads TGTGCTAGTGGTTTGGCTCACTGGGGGGACAGCTATGGCTACACCTTC. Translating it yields CASGLAHWGDSYGYTF.

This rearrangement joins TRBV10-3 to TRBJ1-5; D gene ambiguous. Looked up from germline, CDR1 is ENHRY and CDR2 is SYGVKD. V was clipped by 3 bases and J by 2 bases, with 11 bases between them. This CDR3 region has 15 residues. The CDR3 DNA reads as TGTGCCATCAGTGAAGCGGTTGGAGGCAATCAGCCCCAGCATTTT. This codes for CAISEAVGGNQPQHF.

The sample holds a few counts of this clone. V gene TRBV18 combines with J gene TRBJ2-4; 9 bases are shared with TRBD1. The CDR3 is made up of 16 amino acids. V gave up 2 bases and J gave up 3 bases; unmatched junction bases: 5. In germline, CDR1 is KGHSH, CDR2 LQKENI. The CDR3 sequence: CASSPWGQGDKNIQYF. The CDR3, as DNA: TGTGCCAGCTCACCATGGGGACAGGGTGACAAAAACATTCAGTACTTC.

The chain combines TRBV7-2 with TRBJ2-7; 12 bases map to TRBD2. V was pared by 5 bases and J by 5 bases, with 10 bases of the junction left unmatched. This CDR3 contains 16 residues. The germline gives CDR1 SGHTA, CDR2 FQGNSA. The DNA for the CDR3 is TGTGCCAGCAGCCCACAAAGACTAGCGGGAGTGGACGAGCAGTACTTC. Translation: CASSPQRLAGVDEQYF.

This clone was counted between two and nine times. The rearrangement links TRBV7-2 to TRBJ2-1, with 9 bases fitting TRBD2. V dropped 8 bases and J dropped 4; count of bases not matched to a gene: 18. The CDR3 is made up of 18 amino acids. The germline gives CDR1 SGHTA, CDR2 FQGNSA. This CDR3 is CASRHDGGGTSIYNEQFF. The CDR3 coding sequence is TGTGCCAGCCGACATGATGGCGGAGGGACTAGCATATACAATGAGCAGTTCTTC.

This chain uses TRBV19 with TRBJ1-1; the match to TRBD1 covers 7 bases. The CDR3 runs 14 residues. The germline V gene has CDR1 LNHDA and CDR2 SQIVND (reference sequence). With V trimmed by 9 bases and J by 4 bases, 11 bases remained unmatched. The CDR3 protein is CASADRAGFTEAFF. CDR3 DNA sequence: TGTGCCAGCGCAGACAGGGCCGGGTTCACTGAAGCTTTCTTT.

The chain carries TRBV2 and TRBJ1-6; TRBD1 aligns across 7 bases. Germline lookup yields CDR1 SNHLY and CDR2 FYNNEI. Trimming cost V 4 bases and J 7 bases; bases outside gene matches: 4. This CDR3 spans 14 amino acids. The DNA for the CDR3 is TGTGCCAGCAGTGGGGGGACAGCCAATTCACCCCTCCACTTT. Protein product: CASSGGTANSPLHF.

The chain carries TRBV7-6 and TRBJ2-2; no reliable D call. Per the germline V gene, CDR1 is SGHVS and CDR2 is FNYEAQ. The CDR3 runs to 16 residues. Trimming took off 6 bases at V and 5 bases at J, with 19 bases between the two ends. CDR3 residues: CASRSGASPSTGELFF. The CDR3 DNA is TGTGCCAGCAGATCCGGTGCCTCGCCCTCTACCGGGGAGCTGTTTTTT.

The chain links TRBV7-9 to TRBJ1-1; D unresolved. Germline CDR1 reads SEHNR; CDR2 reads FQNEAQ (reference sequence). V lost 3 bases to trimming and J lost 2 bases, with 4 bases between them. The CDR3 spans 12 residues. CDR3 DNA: TGTGCCAGCAGCTTTAGCAACACTGAAGCTTTCTTT. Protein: CASSFSNTEAFF.

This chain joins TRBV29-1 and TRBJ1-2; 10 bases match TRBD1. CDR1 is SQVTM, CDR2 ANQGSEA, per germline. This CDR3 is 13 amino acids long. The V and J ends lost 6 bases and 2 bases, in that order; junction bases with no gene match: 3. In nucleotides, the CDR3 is TGCAGCGTGGGACAGGGGTTGAACTATGGCTACACCTTC. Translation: CSVGQGLNYGYTF.